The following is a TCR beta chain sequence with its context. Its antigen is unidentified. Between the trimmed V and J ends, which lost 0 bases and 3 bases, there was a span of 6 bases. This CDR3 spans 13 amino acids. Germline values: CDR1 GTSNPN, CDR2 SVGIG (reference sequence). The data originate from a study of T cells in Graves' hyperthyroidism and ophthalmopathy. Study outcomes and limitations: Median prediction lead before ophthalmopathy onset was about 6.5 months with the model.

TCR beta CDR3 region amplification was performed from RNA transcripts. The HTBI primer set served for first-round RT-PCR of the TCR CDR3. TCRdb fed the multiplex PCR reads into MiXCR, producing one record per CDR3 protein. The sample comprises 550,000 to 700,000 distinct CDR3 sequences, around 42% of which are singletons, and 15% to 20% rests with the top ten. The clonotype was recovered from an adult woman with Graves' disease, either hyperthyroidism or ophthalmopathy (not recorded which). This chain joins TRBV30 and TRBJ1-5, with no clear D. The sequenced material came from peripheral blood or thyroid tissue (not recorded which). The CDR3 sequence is CAWSVRYNQPQHF. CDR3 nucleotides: TGTGCCTGGAGTGTCAGGTACAATCAGCCCCAGCATTTT. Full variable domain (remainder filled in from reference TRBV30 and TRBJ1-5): SQTIHQWPATLVQPVGSPLSLECTVEGTSNPNLYWYRQAAGRGLQLLFYSVGIGQISSEVPQNLSASRPQDRQFILSSKKLLLSDSGFYLCAWSVRYNQPQHFGDGTRLSIL.